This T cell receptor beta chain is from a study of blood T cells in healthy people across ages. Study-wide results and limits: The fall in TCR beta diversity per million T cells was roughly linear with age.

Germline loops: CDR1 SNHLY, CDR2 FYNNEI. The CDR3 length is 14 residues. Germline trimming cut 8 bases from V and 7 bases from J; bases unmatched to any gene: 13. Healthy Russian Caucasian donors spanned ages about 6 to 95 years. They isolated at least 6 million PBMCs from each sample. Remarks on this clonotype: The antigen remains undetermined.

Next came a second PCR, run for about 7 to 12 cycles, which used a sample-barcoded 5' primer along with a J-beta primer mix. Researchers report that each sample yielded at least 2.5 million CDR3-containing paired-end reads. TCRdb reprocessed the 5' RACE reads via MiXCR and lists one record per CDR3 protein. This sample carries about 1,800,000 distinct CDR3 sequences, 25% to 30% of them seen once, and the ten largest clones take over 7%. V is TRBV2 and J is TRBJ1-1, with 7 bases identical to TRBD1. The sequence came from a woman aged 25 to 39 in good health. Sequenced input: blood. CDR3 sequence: CASEDRTYAFEAFF. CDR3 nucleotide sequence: TGTGCCAGCGAGGACAGGACTTATGCCTTTGAAGCTTTCTTT.